A few counts support the clone carrying this TCR beta chain. Its antigen is as yet unknown. These data come from a study of T-cell reconstitution after alpha-beta-depleted transplantation in children. Study results and limitations: Certain patients had high TCRbeta diversity at day 60, and it came from recipient T cells and thymic progenitors that survived. As was reported, about two months after transplant, alpha-beta T cells came from several hundred expanded graft clones. Counts and diversity of T cells one year after transplant came mostly from newly produced T cells.

The CDR3 has 15 residues. V gave up 4 bases and J gave up 4 bases; unmatched junction bases: 8. Germline CDR1 reads MNHEY; CDR2 reads SMNVEV (reference sequence). Preparing the TCRbeta library involved the use of unique molecular identifiers. TCRdb called the PCR reads again in MiXCR, with one record for every CDR3 protein. The data show approximately 500,000 distinct CDR3 sequences, about 11% seen once. This TCR derives from a child aged 2 to 15 with inherited bone marrow failure, due to receive a stem cell transplant. This chain connects TRBV27 to TRBJ2-7; 9 nucleotides align to TRBD2. This sample comprised PBMCs, obtained before TCRalphabeta/CD19-depleted stem cell transplant. CDR3: CASSSISGRRYEQYF. For the CDR3, the DNA is TGTGCCAGCAGTTCCATTAGCGGGAGAAGGTACGAGCAGTACTTC.